This T cell receptor beta chain stems from a study of blood T cell repertoires in COVID-19. Study-wide background: Both acute and convalescent COVID-19 samples were obtained from the United States, Italy and Spain.

The CDR3 sequence is 13 residues long. Deletions cut 1 base from V and 2 bases from J, with 5 bases between. Germline CDR1 reads SEHNR; CDR2 reads FQNEAQ (reference sequence). The data were produced by immunoSEQ multiplex PCR, yet TCRdb's version contains in-frame clones alone and is incomplete. The table lists tens of thousands of clones, 86% of them singletons, with 13% to 15% in the top ten. The receptor was isolated from a human donor in a cohort sampled during active COVID-19. This rearrangement joins TRBV7-9 to TRBJ1-1; no clear D. Source material: peripheral blood. CDR3 region: CASSLVTNTEAFF. The CDR3 DNA sequence: TGTGCCAGCAGCTTAGTTACAAACACTGAAGCTTTCTTT.